This T cell receptor (beta chain) is drawn from a study of T cell responses to AZD1222 COVID-19 vaccine. The table lists this clone with a few counts. This CDR3 has 16 amino acids. Germline CDR1 reads MNHEY; CDR2 reads SVGAGI. V was clipped by 0 bases and J by 5 bases, with 11 bases between them. Method: immunoSEQ multiplex PCR; TCRdb's copy keeps in-frame clones and lacks some. The sample holds 95,000 to 110,000 clones, approximately 86% seen once. V is TRBV6-5 and J is TRBJ1-6; D is possibly TRBD1 (6 bases). The input for sequencing was peripheral blood, taken 28 days after the second dose of the MenACWY control vaccine. The receptor's source is an adult who received the MenACWY meningococcal vaccine as a control. The CDR3 protein is CASSYSGTPNNSPLHF. The CDR3 DNA follows: TGTGCCAGCAGTTACTCGGGGACACCTAATAATTCACCCCTCCACTTT.